This TCR beta chain appears in the sequencing data of a study of blood T cell repertoires in COVID-19. In the original processing: Estimated nucleated cell counts came from reference gene primer amplification. The protocol was immunoSEQ multiplex PCR, while the TCRdb copy is restricted to in-frame clones and leaves out a portion. The DNA was the basis for D and trimming; V, J and clone size are from that table. The table has 99,000 or so clones, about four fifths seen once. J was trimmed by 7 bases and V by 1 base; bases with no gene match: 1. From germline, CDR1 is SGHAT and CDR2 FQNNGV. The CDR3 contains 15 residues. This clone was seen a handful of times. This sample includes further DNA sequences coding for the same CDR3.

The sequence was obtained from an older woman with acute or convalescent COVID-19. The V gene is TRBV11-2, the J gene TRBJ1-6; 10 nucleotides agree with TRBD1. Specimen: peripheral blood. DNA of the CDR3: TGTGCCAGCAGCTTAGGACAGGGGGCGAATTCACCCCTCCACTTT. It is translated as CASSLGQGANSPLHF.